Following are 23 T cell receptor beta chains from one sample sequenced in a study of CD8+ T cells in alopecia areata. Isolated RNA was reverse transcribed into cDNA used as the sequencing template. Some clones are missing from TCRdb's copy, which holds only in-frame ones; the method was immunoSEQ multiplex PCR. The sample holds 12,000 or so clones, 60% seen once. Peripheral blood, together with lesional scalp punch biopsies, was collected from alopecia areata patients. The source material was skin. These receptors originate from a human donor with alopecia areata.

The chain couples TRBV28 to TRBJ2-7, with 13 bases matching TRBD2. With 4 bases clipped from V and 3 bases from J, the junction kept 3 bases outside the gene matches. CDR3 length equals 15 residues. The germline gives CDR1 MDHEN, CDR2 SYDVKM. In DNA form, the CDR3 reads TGTGCCAGCAGTTCGGGGACTAGCGGGATCTACGAGCAGTACTTC. This translates into CASSSGTSGIYEQYF.

This sequence joins TRBV7-2 and TRBJ2-5, with TRBD2 matching 13 bases. After removal of 1 base from V and 5 bases from J, the junction contained 10 bases not matched to a gene. Germline loops: CDR1 SGHTA, CDR2 FQGNSA. The CDR3 contains 18 residues. In nucleotides, the CDR3 is TGTGCCAGCAGCTTAGGGACTAGCGGGAGCAGGGTCGGGGAGACCCAGTACTTC. Residues: CASSLGTSGSRVGETQYF.

This clone was detected only a few times. The chain links TRBV10-3 to TRBJ2-3; D may be TRBD2 (6 bases). The CDR3 covers 15 residues. Trimming took 4 bases from V and 2 from J, leaving 13 bases between them. Germline CDR1 is ENHRY and CDR2 is SYGVKD. In nucleotides, the CDR3 is TGTGCCATCAGTGCCGGGAGAGGGTTCACAGATACGCAGTATTTT. Translating gives CAISAGRGFTDTQYF.

This clone was picked up a small number of times. The V gene is TRBV5-1, the J gene TRBJ2-6, with D uncertain. The germline gives CDR1 SGHRS, CDR2 YFSETQ. V lost 1 base, J lost 0 bases, and 5 bases lay in between. This CDR3 is built from 15 residues. The CDR3 reads CASSLYSSGANVLTF. CDR3 in DNA: TGCGCCAGCAGCTTGTATTCCTCTGGGGCCAACGTCCTGACTTTC.

The rearrangement links TRBV11-2 to TRBJ2-7; D is ambiguous. CDR1 SGHAT and CDR2 FQNNGV come from the germline V gene. The germline V and J ends were trimmed by 1 base and 3 bases, with 10 bases remaining between them. The CDR3 spans 14 residues. This CDR3 reads CASSLVLSFYEQYF. DNA for the CDR3: TGTGCCAGCAGCTTAGTACTCTCATTCTACGAGCAGTACTTC.

The chain links TRBV28 to TRBJ2-2; perhaps TRBD2 as D (6 bases). CDR3 length: 14 amino acids. V lost 3 bases to trimming and J lost 7 bases, with 12 bases between them. The germline gives CDR1 MDHEN, CDR2 SYDVKM. The CDR3 spells CASSFTGVSGELFF. The CDR3 region has the DNA TGTGCCAGCAGTTTTACGGGAGTTAGCGGGGAGCTGTTTTTT.

The chain carries TRBV19 and TRBJ1-2; D is uncertain. The CDR3 loop spans 12 amino acids. Trimming took off 6 bases at V and 8 bases at J, with 13 bases between the two ends. Germline CDR1 reads LNHDA; CDR2 reads SQIVND (reference sequence). In DNA, the CDR3 is TGTGCCAGTAGCGAAAAGAGGAGCGGCTACACCTTC. It yields the protein CASSEKRSGYTF.

The chain recombines TRBV2 with TRBJ2-7, with D unclear. With 6 bases removed from V and 2 bases from J, the gap between germline ends came to 8 bases. CDR1 SNHLY and CDR2 FYNNEI come from the germline V gene. The CDR3 is made up of 12 amino acids. CDR3 amino acids: CASSPSAYEQYF. The CDR3, as DNA: TGTGCCAGCAGCCCCTCGGCCTACGAGCAGTACTTC.

V and J are TRBV6-1 and TRBJ2-1; TRBD2 might be the D (6 bases). The V end was cut by 3 bases, the J end by 2 bases, with 11 bases between. The CDR3 covers 15 residues. The germline V gene has CDR1 MNHNS and CDR2 SASEGT. CDR3 nucleotide sequence: TGTGCCAGCAGTGACCGGGACTTCCCCTACAATGAGCAGTTCTTC. It specifies CASSDRDFPYNEQFF.

There are a few counts of this clone. This rearrangement joins TRBV13 to TRBJ2-1, with 10 positions matching TRBD2. The germline gives CDR1 PRHDT, CDR2 FYEKMQ (reference sequence). The V segment lost 1 base and the J segment 15 bases; nucleotides outside the gene matches: 15. The CDR3 sequence is 16 residues long. The CDR3 region is CASSLVGLAAPAGLFF. CDR3 DNA sequence: TGTGCCAGCAGCTTAGTCGGACTAGCGGCCCCCGCCGGGCTGTTCTTC.

V usage is TRBV30 and J usage is TRBJ2-7; D perhaps matches TRBD2 (6 bases). The CDR3 is made up of 13 amino acids. The V gene's germline CDR1 is GTSNPN and CDR2 SVGIG (reference sequence). Trimming removed 2 bases from V and 4 bases from J, with 12 bases in between. The CDR3 spells CAWSTPGGYEQYF. CDR3 nucleotide sequence: TGTGCCTGGAGTACACCCGGAGGGTACGAGCAGTACTTC. Complete variable domain (other parts from reference TRBV30 and TRBJ2-7): SQTIHQWPATLVQPVGSPLSLECTVEGTSNPNLYWYRQAAGRGLQLLFYSVGIGQISSEVPQNLSASRPQDRQFILSSKKLLLSDSGFYLCAWSTPGGYEQYFGPGTRLTVT.

The chain joins TRBV29-1 to TRBJ2-1; D possibly corresponds to TRBD2 (5 bases). The CDR3 has 15 amino acids. Trimming took 6 bases from V and 0 from J, leaving 15 bases between them. Germline CDR1 and CDR2: SQVTM and ANQGSEA. CDR3 DNA: TGCAGCGTCACGTGGCGGGTTAGCTCCTACAATGAGCAGTTCTTC. Encoded protein: CSVTWRVSSYNEQFF.

This clone has just one count. V is TRBV19 and J is TRBJ2-7, with D tentatively TRBD1 (5 bases). Per the germline V gene, CDR1 is LNHDA and CDR2 is SQIVND (reference sequence). The CDR3 is 14 residues long. The germline V and J ends were trimmed by 4 bases and 4 bases, with 14 bases remaining between them. The chain's CDR3 is CASSNRQGFYEQYF. The CDR3 bases are TGTGCCAGTAGTAACAGGCAGGGTTTTTACGAGCAGTACTTC.

This clone appeared a few times. The rearrangement uses TRBV7-9 and TRBJ2-3; possibly TRBD1 for D (6 bases). Trimming left V 1 base short and J 8 bases short, with 16 bases between. This CDR3 comprises 15 residues. The V gene's germline CDR1 is SEHNR and CDR2 FQNEAQ (reference sequence). CDR3 in DNA: TGTGCCAGCAGCTTAGTAGCAGGGGACCAGGGTACGCAGTATTTT. Encoded protein: CASSLVAGDQGTQYF. The full variable domain, completed using reference TRBV7-9 and TRBJ2-3, is DTGVSQNPRHKITKRGQNVTFRCDPISEHNRLYWYRQTLGQGPEFLTYFQNEAQLEKSRLLSDRFSAERPKGSFSTLEIQRTEQGDSAMYLCASSLVAGDQGTQYFGPGTRLTVL.

In this sample, this clone is medium-sized. V gene TRBV10-3 combines with J gene TRBJ2-1; 14 nucleotides align to TRBD2. This CDR3 has 15 amino acids. The J segment lost 7 bases and the V segment lost 1 base, leaving 0 bases of the junction unmatched. Per the germline V gene, CDR1 is ENHRY and CDR2 is SYGVKD. Written as DNA, the CDR3 is TGTGCCATCAGTGAGTGGACTAGCGGGAGGAATGAGCAGTTCTTC. This codes for CAISEWTSGRNEQFF.

The J gene is TRBJ2-1, the V gene TRBV27, with D perhaps given as TRBD1 or TRBD2 (5 bases each). CDR1 and CDR2 (germline): MNHEY, SMNVEV (reference sequence). This CDR3 region has 13 residues. V lost 5 bases, J lost 7 bases, and 12 bases lay in between. The DNA of the CDR3 is TGTGCCAGCAGTGGGGGTTTGAGGAATGAGCAGTTCTTC. Protein product: CASSGGLRNEQFF.

The genes are TRBV6-5 and TRBJ1-1, with 7 nucleotides matching TRBD1. Germline V lookup: CDR1 MNHEY, CDR2 SVGAGI. The CDR3 length is 14 residues. V dropped 4 bases and J dropped 4; count of bases not matched to a gene: 6. In nucleotides, the CDR3 is TGTGCCAGCAGTTCCTCGGGACAGATCACTGAAGCTTTCTTT. Translating gives CASSSSGQITEAFF.

This chain uses TRBV5-1 with TRBJ2-1; 11 bases are a match to TRBD2. CDR3 length: 16 residues. V trimming: 3 bases; J trimming: 7 bases; junction bases outside the gene matches: 9. Germline CDR1 and CDR2: SGHRS and YFSETQ. The CDR3 sequence is CASSSLAGAPGNEQFF. The CDR3, as DNA: TGCGCCAGCAGCTCACTAGCGGGAGCCCCGGGGAATGAGCAGTTCTTC.

The V and J genes are TRBV7-9 and TRBJ1-5; D is ambiguous. CDR3 size: 12 residues. Germline V gives CDR1 SEHNR, CDR2 FQNEAQ (reference sequence). V dropped 3 bases and J dropped 6 bases, with 6 bases sitting between them. Here the CDR3 reads CASSLIGQPQHF. The CDR3 DNA reads as TGTGCCAGCAGCTTGATAGGTCAGCCCCAGCATTTT.

The rearrangement joins TRBV6-5 to TRBJ1-2; 7 bases align to TRBD1. Trimming took 6 bases from V and 4 from J; bases not matched to a gene: 8. This CDR3 contains 14 residues. Germline CDR1 reads MNHEY; CDR2 reads SVGAGI. The CDR3 DNA sequence: TGTGCCAGCAGCCCTAGAGGACAGGTCTATGGCTACACCTTC. Protein sequence: CASSPRGQVYGYTF.

This clone was detected only a few times. This chain joins TRBV30 and TRBJ1-3; D uncertain. Per germline, CDR1 GTSNPN and CDR2 SVGIG (reference sequence). V shed 0 bases and J shed 4 bases, with 13 bases lying between them. The CDR3 totals 15 residues. The CDR3 reads CAWSVRQGRGNTIYF. As DNA, the CDR3 is TGTGCCTGGAGTGTACGACAAGGAAGAGGAAACACCATATATTTT.

V is TRBV19 and J is TRBJ1-5; D is ambiguous. CDR1 is LNHDA, CDR2 SQIVND, per germline (reference sequence). The germline V and J ends were trimmed by 1 base and 0 bases, with 4 bases remaining between them. CDR3 length equals 14 residues. The CDR3 nucleotides are TGTGCCAGTAGTATAGGGGATAGCAATCAGCCCCAGCATTTT. It encodes CASSIGDSNQPQHF. Based on the CDR3 plus reference TRBV19 and TRBJ1-5, the full variable domain is DGGITQSPKYLFRKEGQNVTLSCEQNLNHDAMYWYRQDPGQGLRLIYYSQIVNDFQKGDIAEGYSVSREKKESFPLTVTSAQKNPTAFYLCASSIGDSNQPQHFGDGTRLSIL.

The chain is built from TRBV28 and TRBJ1-2; TRBD1 is a possible D gene (6 bases). CDR1 is MDHEN and CDR2 is SYDVKM in the germline V gene. The CDR3 covers 14 residues. Deletions cut 6 bases from V and 4 bases from J, with 15 bases between. The CDR3 spells CASSPEGGVYGYTF. CDR3 bases: TGTGCCAGCAGCCCGGAGGGGGGCGTCTATGGCTACACCTTC.